This T cell receptor (beta chain) is from a study of shared clonotypes between healthy human individuals. CDR3 length equals 15 residues. The germline gives CDR1 MNHEY, CDR2 SMNVEV (reference sequence). V was pared by 5 bases and J by 7 bases, with 9 bases of the junction left unmatched. Repertoires were generated with immunoSEQ multiplex PCR, while TCRdb's copy carries only in-frame clones and drops some. The sample yields approximately 500,000 clones, roughly 80% seen once. V gene TRBV27 combines with J gene TRBJ1-4; 8 bases map to TRBD1. Sample: PBMCs. This TCR was sampled from a woman between 35 and 50 years old in good health. Some clones in this sample may be carry-over from other donors' samples. CDR3 protein: CASSPFPGGSEKLFF. DNA for the CDR3: TGTGCCAGCAGTCCATTCCCAGGGGGCTCTGAAAAACTGTTTTTT.